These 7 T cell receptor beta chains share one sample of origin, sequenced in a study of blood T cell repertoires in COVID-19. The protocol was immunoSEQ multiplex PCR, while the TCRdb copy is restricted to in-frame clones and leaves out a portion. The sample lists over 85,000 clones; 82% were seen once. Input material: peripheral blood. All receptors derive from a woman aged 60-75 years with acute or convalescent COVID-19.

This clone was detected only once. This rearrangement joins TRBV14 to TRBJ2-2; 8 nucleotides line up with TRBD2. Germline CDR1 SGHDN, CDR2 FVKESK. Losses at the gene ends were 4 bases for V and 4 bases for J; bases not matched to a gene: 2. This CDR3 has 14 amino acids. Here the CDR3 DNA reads TGTGCCAGCAGCCGGCGGGGGGCCACCGGGGAGCTGTTTTTT. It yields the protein CASSRRGATGELFF. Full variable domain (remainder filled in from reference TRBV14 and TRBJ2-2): EAGVTQFPSHSVIEKGQTVTLRCDPISGHDNLYWYRRVMGKEIKFLLHFVKESKQDESGMPNNRFLAERTGGTYSTLKVQPAELEDSGVYFCASSRRGATGELFFGEGSRLTVL.

The CDR3 sequence is CASSLEAAARNEQFF. The CDR3 region has the DNA TGTGCCAGCAGCTTGGAAGCGGCCGCTAGGAATGAGCAGTTCTTC. The chain links TRBV5-4 to TRBJ2-1, with D possibly matching TRBD2 (5 bases). The CDR3 extends over 15 amino acids. The germline gives CDR1 SGHNT, CDR2 YYREEE (reference sequence). V lost 0 bases and J lost 7, with 14 bases in between. The full variable domain, with the rest looked up from reference TRBV5-4 and TRBJ2-1, is ETGVTQSPTHLIKTRGQQVTLRCSSQSGHNTVSWYQQALGQGPQFIFQYYREEENGRGNFPPRFSGLQFPNYSSELNVNALELDDSALYLCASSLEAAARNEQFFGPGTRLTVL.

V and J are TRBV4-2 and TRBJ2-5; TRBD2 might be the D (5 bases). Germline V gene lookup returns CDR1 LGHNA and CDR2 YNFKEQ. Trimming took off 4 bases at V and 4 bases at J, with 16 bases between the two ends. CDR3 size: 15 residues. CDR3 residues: CASSRRESQAETQYF. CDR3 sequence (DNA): TGTGCCAGCAGCCGAAGGGAGTCCCAAGCAGAGACCCAGTACTTC.

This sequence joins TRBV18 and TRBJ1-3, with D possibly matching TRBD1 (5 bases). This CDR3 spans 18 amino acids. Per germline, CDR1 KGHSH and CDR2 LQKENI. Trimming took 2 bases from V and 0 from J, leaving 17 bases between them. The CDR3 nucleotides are TGTGCCAGCTCACCAAATGTCCCCACAGGCGGCTCTGGAAACACCATATATTTT. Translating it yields CASSPNVPTGGSGNTIYF.

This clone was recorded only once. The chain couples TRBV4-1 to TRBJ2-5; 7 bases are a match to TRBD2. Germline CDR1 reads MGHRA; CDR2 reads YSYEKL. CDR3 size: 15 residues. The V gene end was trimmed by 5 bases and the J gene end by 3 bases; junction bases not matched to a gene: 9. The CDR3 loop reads CASSTLGGGKETQYF. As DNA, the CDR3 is TGCGCCAGCAGCACCCTTGGGGGGGGAAAAGAGACCCAGTACTTC.

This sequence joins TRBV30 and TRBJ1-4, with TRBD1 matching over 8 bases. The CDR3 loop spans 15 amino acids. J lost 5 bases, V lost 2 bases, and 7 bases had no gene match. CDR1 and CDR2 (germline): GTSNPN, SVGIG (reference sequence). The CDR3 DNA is TGTGCCTGGAGTCCAGGGACAGGCGGGAATGAAAAACTGTTTTTT. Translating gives CAWSPGTGGNEKLFF.

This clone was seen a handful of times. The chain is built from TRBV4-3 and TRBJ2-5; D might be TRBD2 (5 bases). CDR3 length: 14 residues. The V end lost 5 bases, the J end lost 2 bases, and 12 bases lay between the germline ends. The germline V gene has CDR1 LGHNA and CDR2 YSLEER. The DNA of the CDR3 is TGCGCCAGCAGCTCCCGACGGGAACAAGAGACCCAGTACTTC. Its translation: CASSSRREQETQYF.